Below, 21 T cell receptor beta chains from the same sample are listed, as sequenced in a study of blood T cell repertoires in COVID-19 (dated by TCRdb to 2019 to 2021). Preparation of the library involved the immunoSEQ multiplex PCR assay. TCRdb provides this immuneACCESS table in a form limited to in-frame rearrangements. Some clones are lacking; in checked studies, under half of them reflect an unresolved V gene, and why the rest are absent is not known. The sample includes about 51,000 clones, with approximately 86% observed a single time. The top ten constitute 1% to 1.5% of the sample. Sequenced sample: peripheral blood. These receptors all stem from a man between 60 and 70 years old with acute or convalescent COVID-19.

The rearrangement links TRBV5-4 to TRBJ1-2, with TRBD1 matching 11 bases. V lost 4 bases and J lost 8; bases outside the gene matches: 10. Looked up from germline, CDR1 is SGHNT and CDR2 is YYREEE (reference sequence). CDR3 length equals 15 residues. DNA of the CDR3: TGTGCCAGCAGCGGGACAGGGGGAGGTAATTGGGGCTACACCTTC. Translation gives CASSGTGGGNWGYTF.

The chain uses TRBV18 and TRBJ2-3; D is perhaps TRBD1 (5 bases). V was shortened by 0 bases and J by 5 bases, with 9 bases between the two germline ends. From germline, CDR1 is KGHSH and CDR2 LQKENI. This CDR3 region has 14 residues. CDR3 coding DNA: TGTGCCAGCTCACCACCGGGGCCGGGAGATACGCAGTATTTT. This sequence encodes CASSPPGPGDTQYF.

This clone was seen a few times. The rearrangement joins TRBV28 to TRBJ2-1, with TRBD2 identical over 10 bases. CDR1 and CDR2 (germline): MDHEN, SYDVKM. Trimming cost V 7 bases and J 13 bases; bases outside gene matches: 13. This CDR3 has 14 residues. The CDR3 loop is CASIGLAAGKLQFF. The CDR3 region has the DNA TGTGCCAGCATAGGACTAGCGGCAGGCAAGCTACAGTTCTTC.

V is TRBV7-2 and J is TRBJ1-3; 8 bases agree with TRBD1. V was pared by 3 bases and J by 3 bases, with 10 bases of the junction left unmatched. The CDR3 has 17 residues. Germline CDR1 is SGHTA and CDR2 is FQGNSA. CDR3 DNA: TGTGCCAGCAGCTTCTCCCGAACAGGGGGGAGTGGAAACACCATATATTTT. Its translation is CASSFSRTGGSGNTIYF.

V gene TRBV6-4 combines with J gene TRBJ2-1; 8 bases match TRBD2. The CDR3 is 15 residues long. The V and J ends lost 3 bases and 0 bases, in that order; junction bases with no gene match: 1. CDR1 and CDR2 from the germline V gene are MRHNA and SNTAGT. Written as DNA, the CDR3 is TGTGCCAGCAGTGAGGCGGGAGGCTCCTACAATGAGCAGTTCTTC. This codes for CASSEAGGSYNEQFF.

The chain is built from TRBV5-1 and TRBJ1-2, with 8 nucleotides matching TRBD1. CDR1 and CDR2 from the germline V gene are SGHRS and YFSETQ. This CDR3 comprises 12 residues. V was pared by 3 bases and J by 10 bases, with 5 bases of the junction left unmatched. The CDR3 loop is CASSWGTGDYTF. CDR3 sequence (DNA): TGCGCCAGCAGCTGGGGGACAGGAGACTACACCTTC.

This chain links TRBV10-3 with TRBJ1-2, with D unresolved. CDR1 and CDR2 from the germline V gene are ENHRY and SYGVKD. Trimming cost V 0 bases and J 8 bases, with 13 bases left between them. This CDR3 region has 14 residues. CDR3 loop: CAISESGQREGYTF. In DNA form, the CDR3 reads TGTGCCATCAGTGAGTCTGGGCAGCGGGAGGGCTACACCTTC.

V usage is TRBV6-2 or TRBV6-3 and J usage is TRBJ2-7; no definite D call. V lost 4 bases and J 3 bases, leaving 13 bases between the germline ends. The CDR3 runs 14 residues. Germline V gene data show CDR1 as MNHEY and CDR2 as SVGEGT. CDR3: CASSSTLAYYEQYF. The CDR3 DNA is TGTGCCAGCAGTTCCACTCTTGCATACTACGAGCAGTACTTC.

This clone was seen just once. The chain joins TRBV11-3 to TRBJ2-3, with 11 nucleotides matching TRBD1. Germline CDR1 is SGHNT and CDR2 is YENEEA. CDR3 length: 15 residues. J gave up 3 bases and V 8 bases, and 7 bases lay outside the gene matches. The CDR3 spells CASGRGTGGTDTQYF. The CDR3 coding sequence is TGTGCCAGCGGCCGAGGGACAGGGGGAACAGATACGCAGTATTTT.

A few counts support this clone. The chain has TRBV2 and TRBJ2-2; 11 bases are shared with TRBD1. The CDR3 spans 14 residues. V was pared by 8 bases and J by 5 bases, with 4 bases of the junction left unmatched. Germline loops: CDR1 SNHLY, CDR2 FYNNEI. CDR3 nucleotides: TGTGCCAGCCTGGACAGGGGGCGAACCGGGGAGCTGTTTTTT. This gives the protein CASLDRGRTGELFF.

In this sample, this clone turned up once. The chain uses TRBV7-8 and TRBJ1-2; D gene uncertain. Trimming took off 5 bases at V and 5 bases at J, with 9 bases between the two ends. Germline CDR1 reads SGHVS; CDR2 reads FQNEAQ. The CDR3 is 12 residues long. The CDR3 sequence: CASSPPGYGYTF. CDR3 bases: TGTGCCAGCAGCCCCCCCGGGTATGGCTACACCTTC.

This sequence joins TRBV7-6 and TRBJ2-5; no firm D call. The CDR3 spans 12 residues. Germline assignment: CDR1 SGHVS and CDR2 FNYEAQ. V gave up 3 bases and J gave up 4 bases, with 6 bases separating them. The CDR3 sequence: CASSFSSETQYF. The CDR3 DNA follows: TGTGCCAGCAGCTTTTCGTCAGAGACCCAGTACTTC.

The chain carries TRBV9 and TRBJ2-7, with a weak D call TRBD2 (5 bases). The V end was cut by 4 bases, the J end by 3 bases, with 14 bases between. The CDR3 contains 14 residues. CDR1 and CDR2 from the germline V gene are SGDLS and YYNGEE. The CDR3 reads CASSPEPGNYEQYF. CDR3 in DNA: TGTGCCAGCAGCCCTGAACCGGGGAACTACGAGCAGTACTTC.

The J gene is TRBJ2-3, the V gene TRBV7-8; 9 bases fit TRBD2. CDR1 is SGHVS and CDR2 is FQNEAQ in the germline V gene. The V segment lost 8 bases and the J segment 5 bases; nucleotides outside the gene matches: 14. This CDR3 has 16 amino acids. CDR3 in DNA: TGTGCCAGCCACGGGAGCGGGGGGCCTATCGTAGATACGCAGTATTTT. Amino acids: CASHGSGGPIVDTQYF.

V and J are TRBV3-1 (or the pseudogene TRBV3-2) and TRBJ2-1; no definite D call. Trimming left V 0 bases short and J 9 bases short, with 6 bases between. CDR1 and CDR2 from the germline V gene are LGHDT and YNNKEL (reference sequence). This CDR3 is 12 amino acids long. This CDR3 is CASSQDTSEQFF. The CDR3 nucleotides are TGTGCCAGCAGCCAAGATACGAGTGAGCAGTTCTTC.

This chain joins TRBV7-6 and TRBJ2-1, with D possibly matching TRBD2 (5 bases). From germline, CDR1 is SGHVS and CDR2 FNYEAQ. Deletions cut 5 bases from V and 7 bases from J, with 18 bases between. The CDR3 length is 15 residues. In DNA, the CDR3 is TGTGCCAGCAGCCGGGCCTCCGAGGGTGGTAATGAGCAGTTCTTC. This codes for CASSRASEGGNEQFF.

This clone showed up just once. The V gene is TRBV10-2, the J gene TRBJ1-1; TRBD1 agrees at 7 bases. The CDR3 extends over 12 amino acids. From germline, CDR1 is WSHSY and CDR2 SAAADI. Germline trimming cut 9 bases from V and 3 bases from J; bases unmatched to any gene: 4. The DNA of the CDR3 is TGCGCCAGTCAAACAGGGGACACTGAAGCTTTCTTT. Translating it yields CASQTGDTEAFF.

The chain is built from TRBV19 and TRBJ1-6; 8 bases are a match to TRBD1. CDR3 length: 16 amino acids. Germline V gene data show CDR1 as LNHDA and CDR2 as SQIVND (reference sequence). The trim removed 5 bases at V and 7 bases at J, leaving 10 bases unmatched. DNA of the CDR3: TGTGCCAGTAGTCTCCGCTCGGGACAGGCCAATTCACCCCTCCACTTT. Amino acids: CASSLRSGQANSPLHF.

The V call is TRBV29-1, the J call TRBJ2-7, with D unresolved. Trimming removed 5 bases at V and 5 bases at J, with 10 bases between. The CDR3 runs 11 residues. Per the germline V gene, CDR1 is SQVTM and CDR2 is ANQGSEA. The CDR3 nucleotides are TGCAGCGTTCTCTTTAGTAACGAGCAGTACTTC. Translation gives CSVLFSNEQYF.

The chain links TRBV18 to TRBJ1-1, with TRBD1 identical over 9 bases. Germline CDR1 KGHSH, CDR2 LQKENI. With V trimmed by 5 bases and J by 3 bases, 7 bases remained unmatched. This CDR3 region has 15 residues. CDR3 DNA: TGTGCCAGCTCAGACCCGGGACAGGGAGACACTGAAGCTTTCTTT. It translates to CASSDPGQGDTEAFF. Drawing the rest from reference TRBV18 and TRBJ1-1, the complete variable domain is NAGVMQNPRHLVRRRGQEARLRCSPMKGHSHVYWYRQLPEEGLKFMVYLQKENIIDESGMPKERFSAEFPKEGPSILRIQQVVRGDSAAYFCASSDPGQGDTEAFFGQGTRLTVV.

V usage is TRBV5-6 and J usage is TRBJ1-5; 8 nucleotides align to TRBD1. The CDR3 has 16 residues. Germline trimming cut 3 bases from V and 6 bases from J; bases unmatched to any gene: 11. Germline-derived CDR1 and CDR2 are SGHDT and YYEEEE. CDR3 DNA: TGTGCCAGCAGCTCGCAGGGGGCGGATAGCTCTCAGCCCCAGCATTTT. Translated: CASSSQGADSSQPQHF. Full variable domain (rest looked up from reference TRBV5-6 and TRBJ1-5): DAGVTQSPTHLIKTRGQQVTLRCSPKSGHDTVSWYQQALGQGPQFIFQYYEEEERQRGNFPDRFSGHQFPNYSSELNVNALLLGDSALYLCASSSQGADSSQPQHFGDGTRLSIL.